These 5 T cell receptor beta chains originate from one sample sequenced in a study of regulatory T cells in long-lasting Graves disease. Arm-PCR with iRepertoire HTBI primers amplified the CDR3 regions for these TCR beta libraries. TCRdb re-analysed the multiplex PCR reads in MiXCR, keeping a single row per CDR3 protein. The data hold around 340,000 distinct CDR3 sequences, with around 20% observed a single time. As to time point: persistent/refractory GD, antithyroid drugs over 5 years with positive TRAb. Making the TCR library involved RNA that had been extracted from PBMCs. Sequenced material: peripheral blood mononuclear cells (PBMCs), taken when the disease was refractory, from a patient treated with antithyroid drugs. Source of these receptors: a female donor with Graves disease.

This chain uses TRBV7-9 with TRBJ2-1; D unresolved. Germline values: CDR1 SEHNR, CDR2 FQNEAQ (reference sequence). The CDR3 loop spans 11 amino acids. The V and J ends lost 5 bases and 9 bases respectively, with 8 bases between them. The CDR3 region is CASSQQSEQFF. The CDR3 bases are TGTGCCAGCAGCCAGCAGAGTGAGCAGTTCTTC.

The genes are TRBV28 and TRBJ2-7, with a tentative D call TRBD1 (6 bases). The CDR3 sequence is 14 residues long. Germline CDR1 is MDHEN and CDR2 is SYDVKM. V lost 6 bases and J 0 bases, leaving 12 bases between the germline ends. The CDR3 region is CASRPLGGSYEQYF. In DNA form, the CDR3 reads TGTGCCAGCAGACCTTTAGGGGGCTCCTACGAGCAGTACTTC. The full variable domain, its missing parts supplied by reference TRBV28 and TRBJ2-7, is DVKVTQSSRYLVKRTGEKVFLECVQDMDHENMFWYRQDPGLGLRLIYFSYDVKMKEKGDIPEGYSVSREKKERFSLILESASTNQTSMYLCASRPLGGSYEQYFGPGTRLTVT.

This clonotype was seen ten or more times. The chain couples TRBV6-1 to TRBJ1-5, with a weak D call TRBD1 (6 bases). Trimming took 9 bases from V and 9 from J, leaving 18 bases between them. The V gene's germline CDR1 is MNHNS and CDR2 SASEGT. This CDR3 has 13 amino acids. The CDR3 DNA reads as TGTGCCAGAAAAAACAGGGATTTGCTGCCCCAGCATTTT. This encodes CARKNRDLLPQHF.

The table lists this clonotype with a few counts. The rearrangement joins TRBV20-1 to TRBJ2-7, with 7 bases that match TRBD2. CDR3 length equals 13 residues. CDR1 and CDR2 from the germline V gene are DFQATT and SNEGSKA (reference sequence). Trimming removed 6 bases from V and 2 bases from J; junction bases left unmatched: 7. CDR3 bases: TGCAGTGCCAACCGGGACTACCCCTACGAGCAGTACTTC. The encoded protein is CSANRDYPYEQYF.

The chain uses TRBV7-9 and TRBJ2-7; D is undetermined. The CDR3 consists of 15 residues. Germline values: CDR1 SEHNR, CDR2 FQNEAQ (reference sequence). V was pared by 1 base and J by 2 bases, with 12 bases between. Written as DNA, the CDR3 is TGTGCCAGCAGCTTAGTGGGCGCCTATACCTACGAGCAGTACTTC. Translation gives CASSLVGAYTYEQYF.